Each of the 26 T cell receptor beta chains below was sequenced from the same sample in a study of control samples from healthy donors and cancer patients. Sequenced by immunoSEQ multiplex PCR; TCRdb stores in-frame clones only, minus some. The data contain about 130,000 clones, over 75% of them seen just once; the ten biggest clones take up 2.5%. The sample comprised blood. The receptor set was obtained from a man aged 18 to 30 in good health.

V and J are TRBV7-3 and TRBJ2-1, with 12 positions matching TRBD2. The junction had 6 bases not matched to a gene; V was cut back by 3 bases and J by 6 bases. The CDR3 extends over 16 amino acids. The germline V gene encodes CDR1 SGHTA and CDR2 FQGTGA. The CDR3: CASSFATSGRFNEQFF. Here the CDR3 DNA reads TGTGCCAGCAGCTTTGCGACTAGCGGGAGATTCAATGAGCAGTTCTTC.

The chain links TRBV5-4 to TRBJ2-5; 8 bases align to TRBD1. V shed 2 bases, J shed 2 bases, and the junction held 8 bases outside the gene matches. Germline-derived CDR1 and CDR2 are SGHNT and YYREEE (reference sequence). The CDR3 has 16 amino acids. DNA of the CDR3: TGTGCCAGCAGCTTCCCTGACAGGGGTGGGCAAGAGACCCAGTACTTC. Its translation: CASSFPDRGGQETQYF.

This clone was counted a single time. Here the CDR3 reads CASSLEQGRHEQFF. In DNA form, the CDR3 reads TGTGCCAGCAGTCTAGAGCAGGGACGCCATGAGCAGTTCTTC. The chain carries TRBV6-2 or TRBV6-3 and TRBJ2-1; D possibly matches TRBD1 or TRBD2 (5 bases each). Germline V gives CDR1 MNHEY, CDR2 SVGEGT. The ends were cut back, 5 bases at V and 8 bases at J, with 16 bases in the middle. The CDR3 sequence is 14 residues long.

The chain combines TRBV6-2 or TRBV6-3 with TRBJ2-3; the match to TRBD2 covers 9 bases. The CDR3 loop spans 17 amino acids. Germline-derived CDR1 and CDR2 are MNHEY and SVGEGT. Trimming cost V 2 bases and J 6 bases; bases outside gene matches: 12. The CDR3 spells CASSYDPMTSGSDTQYF. CDR3 coding DNA: TGTGCCAGCAGTTACGATCCTATGACTAGCGGAAGCGATACGCAGTATTTT.

This clone came up a few times. The rearrangement joins TRBV28 to TRBJ2-3; perhaps TRBD1 as D (6 bases). This CDR3 has 15 residues. Trimming removed 8 bases from V and 7 bases from J, with 22 bases in between. Germline V lookup: CDR1 MDHEN, CDR2 SYDVKM. The CDR3, as DNA: TGTGCCAGCCTTCCCCCACAGGGACGTTCACATACGCAGTATTTT. Protein product: CASLPPQGRSHTQYF.

About this clone: One end of the junction does not line up with germline, which may come from a read error. The CDR3 DNA reads TGTGCCAGCAGATTATCAGGGTTTGAAGCTTTCTTT. Translation gives CASRLSGFEAFF. V and J are TRBV28 and TRBJ1-1, with a tentative D call TRBD1 (5 bases). The length of the CDR3 is 12 residues. Germline V lookup: CDR1 MDHEN, CDR2 SYDVKM.

This clone appeared a single time. The chain combines TRBV30 with TRBJ1-1, with D unclear. Trimming removed 4 bases at V and 0 bases at J, with 12 bases between. This CDR3 is 14 amino acids long. From germline, CDR1 is GTSNPN and CDR2 SVGIG (reference sequence). The CDR3 is CAWIEGLVNTEAFF. In nucleotides, the CDR3 is TGTGCCTGGATAGAAGGACTAGTGAACACTGAAGCTTTCTTT.

J is TRBJ2-5 and V is TRBV18; D is perhaps TRBD2 (5 bases). The germline V gene encodes CDR1 KGHSH and CDR2 LQKENI. V lost 0 bases and J lost 5, with 7 bases in between. CDR3 size: 13 residues. For the CDR3, the DNA is TGTGCCAGCTCACCACCGCGGGTGGAGACCCAGTACTTC. Protein sequence: CASSPPRVETQYF.

Regarding this clone: Other DNA sequences from this sample encode an identical CDR3 as well. The V and J genes are TRBV7-9 and TRBJ2-5, with 12 positions matching TRBD2. The CDR3 covers 14 residues. Germline V gene lookup returns CDR1 SEHNR and CDR2 FQNEAQ (reference sequence). Losses at the gene ends were 4 bases for V and 4 bases for J; bases not matched to a gene: 1. CDR3: CASSSGLAGETQYF. The CDR3, as DNA: TGTGCCAGCAGCTCGGGACTAGCGGGAGAGACCCAGTACTTC.

The gene calls are TRBV30 and TRBJ1-2; a possible D gene is TRBD1 (5 bases). Germline assignment: CDR1 GTSNPN and CDR2 SVGIG (reference sequence). CDR3 length: 13 amino acids. CDR3 DNA sequence: TGTGCGATGGGGACCGCCTCTTTCTATGGCTACACCTTC. As protein: CAMGTASFYGYTF.

The chain recombines TRBV24-1 with TRBJ1-2; TRBD1 matches at 8 bases. Germline-derived CDR1 and CDR2 are KGHDR and SFDVKD. With V trimmed by 10 bases and J by 0 bases, 15 bases remained unmatched. CDR3 length: 17 amino acids. Here the CDR3 reads CATSTTDRAAPNYGYTF. The CDR3 DNA reads TGTGCCACTTCGACTACGGACAGGGCAGCACCTAACTATGGCTACACCTTC.

The chain recombines TRBV12-3 or TRBV12-4 with TRBJ1-3; D not resolved. V was clipped by 1 base and J by 7 bases, with 2 bases between them. The CDR3 length is 11 residues. Here the CDR3 DNA reads TGTGCCAGCAGTTTAGTGAACACCATATATTTT. This sequence encodes CASSLVNTIYF.

This clone has only one observation. This chain connects TRBV25-1 to TRBJ2-5; the D gene is possibly TRBD1 (6 bases). This CDR3 has 16 residues. Trimming stripped 1 base from V and 5 bases from J, with 17 bases between. Germline assignment: CDR1 MGHDK and CDR2 SYGVNS. The CDR3 region is CASSEFNREWEETQYF. DNA for the CDR3: TGTGCCAGCAGTGAATTTAACAGGGAATGGGAGGAGACCCAGTACTTC.

This sequence joins TRBV5-1 and TRBJ2-3, with 7 bases matching TRBD1. V lost 1 base to trimming and J lost 2 bases; unmatched junction nucleotides: 4. Germline V gives CDR1 SGHRS, CDR2 YFSETQ. This CDR3 region has 15 residues. The CDR3 DNA is TGCGCCAGCAGCTTGAGTAGGGGGCCCACAGATACGCAGTATTTT. This translates into CASSLSRGPTDTQYF.

The chain carries TRBV27 and TRBJ1-5; D is possibly TRBD1 (6 bases). The CDR3 consists of 14 residues. Deletions cut 7 bases from V and 2 bases from J, with 12 bases between. Per germline, CDR1 MNHEY and CDR2 SMNVEV (reference sequence). DNA of the CDR3: TGTGCCAGCACTCCCAAGGGGGGCAATCAGCCCCAGCATTTT. Translation gives CASTPKGGNQPQHF.

The rearrangement uses TRBV6-1 and TRBJ1-5; no clear D. CDR3 length: 14 residues. Looked up from germline, CDR1 is MNHNS and CDR2 is SASEGT. Trimming removed 3 bases from V and 4 bases from J, with 10 bases in between. The chain's CDR3 is CASSERRINQPQHF. In DNA, the CDR3 is TGTGCCAGCAGTGAGAGACGGATAAATCAGCCCCAGCATTTT.

The chain recombines TRBV4-1 with TRBJ1-1; a possible D gene is TRBD1 (6 bases). The CDR3 sequence is 15 residues long. V was shortened by 2 bases and J by 2 bases, with 12 bases between the two germline ends. Germline CDR1 reads MGHRA; CDR2 reads YSYEKL. In DNA, the CDR3 is TGCGCCAGCAGCCAAACCGGGACACCTAACACTGAAGCTTTCTTT. Translation gives CASSQTGTPNTEAFF.

The chain recombines TRBV24-1 with TRBJ1-1; 8 positions agree with TRBD1. The germline CDR1 and CDR2 sequences are KGHDR and SFDVKD. The CDR3 runs to 14 residues. J lost 1 base, V lost 7 bases, and 4 bases had no gene match. The CDR3 protein is CATRTGTGNTEAFF. The CDR3 nucleotides read TGTGCCACCAGGACCGGGACAGGGAACACTGAAGCTTTCTTT.

The chain is built from TRBV5-1 and TRBJ2-5, with D tentatively TRBD1 (5 bases). Germline V gene data show CDR1 as SGHRS and CDR2 as YFSETQ. The CDR3 is 14 amino acids. The ends were cut back, 2 bases at V and 5 bases at J, with 13 bases in the middle. CDR3 nucleotide sequence: TGCGCCAGCAGCTTAAGGGGTAGTGGGGAGACCCAGTACTTC. It codes for CASSLRGSGETQYF.

The chain couples TRBV24-1 to TRBJ2-3, with 8 positions matching TRBD1. This CDR3 is 20 amino acids long. The J segment lost 1 base and the V segment lost 3 bases, leaving 17 bases of the junction unmatched. Germline V gene data show CDR1 as KGHDR and CDR2 as SFDVKD. CDR3 DNA sequence: TGTGCCACCAGTGATGCACCAGGGGGCCCAGGGGCCGTAGGCACAGATACGCAGTATTTT. Protein: CATSDAPGGPGAVGTDTQYF.

This sequence joins TRBV19 and TRBJ2-5; D is possibly TRBD2 (6 bases). With 9 bases removed from V and 9 bases from J, the gap between germline ends came to 20 bases. The CDR3 extends over 13 amino acids. Germline loops: CDR1 LNHDA, CDR2 SQIVND (reference sequence). CDR3 DNA sequence: TGTGCCAGCTCCGGGACTTGGGGTTCTGCCCAGTACTTC. This sequence encodes CASSGTWGSAQYF.

V gene TRBV5-1 combines with J gene TRBJ2-7; 9 bases are shared with TRBD2. The V gene's germline CDR1 is SGHRS and CDR2 YFSETQ. The CDR3 has 13 residues. V trimming: 5 bases; J trimming: 3 bases; junction bases outside the gene matches: 3. CDR3 residues: CASSPRGGYEQYV. CDR3 nucleotides: TGCGCCAGCAGTCCGCGGGGGGGCTACGAGCAGTACGTC.

This chain uses TRBV19 with TRBJ1-5; D uncertain. V dropped 5 bases and J dropped 2 bases, with 10 bases sitting between them. CDR1 is LNHDA and CDR2 is SQIVND in the germline V gene (reference sequence). The CDR3 consists of 14 residues. For the CDR3, the DNA is TGTGCCAGTAGTGCAAACGGGGGCAATCAGCCCCAGCATTTT. Encoded protein: CASSANGGNQPQHF. Using reference TRBV19 and TRBJ1-5 for the parts outside the CDR3, the full variable domain is DGGITQSPKYLFRKEGQNVTLSCEQNLNHDAMYWYRQDPGQGLRLIYYSQIVNDFQKGDIAEGYSVSREKKESFPLTVTSAQKNPTAFYLCASSANGGNQPQHFGDGTRLSIL.

This chain links TRBV7-9 with TRBJ2-2, with 9 bases lining up with TRBD1. The CDR3 length is 16 residues. Germline V gives CDR1 SEHNR, CDR2 FQNEAQ (reference sequence). V shed 5 bases and J 3 bases; nucleotides not matched to a gene: 7. In DNA, the CDR3 is TGTGCCAGCAGCCTTTCACAGGGGGCGCACACCGGGGAGCTGTTTTTT. The encoded protein is CASSLSQGAHTGELFF.

The CDR3 protein is CASSLQGMNTEAFF. The CDR3 nucleotides read TGTGCCAGCAGCTTGCAGGGCATGAACACTGAAGCTTTCTTT. The chain is built from TRBV5-4 and TRBJ1-1, with TRBD1 as a possible D gene (5 bases). This CDR3 spans 14 amino acids. V was shortened by 1 base and J by 0 bases, with 7 bases between the two germline ends. CDR1 and CDR2 (germline): SGHNT, YYREEE (reference sequence). The full variable domain, with the rest looked up from reference TRBV5-4 and TRBJ1-1, is ETGVTQSPTHLIKTRGQQVTLRCSSQSGHNTVSWYQQALGQGPQFIFQYYREEENGRGNFPPRFSGLQFPNYSSELNVNALELDDSALYLCASSLQGMNTEAFFGQGTRLTVV.

The table lists this clone with a count of one. The chain recombines TRBV4-3 with TRBJ1-4, with D maybe TRBD1 (5 bases). The CDR3 is made up of 16 amino acids. Per germline, CDR1 LGHNA and CDR2 YSLEER. The V gene lost 1 base and the J gene lost 5 bases, with 14 bases spanning the gap. CDR3 nucleotides: TGCGCCAGCAGCCAAGCCCGGGGGTACCTAAATGAAAAACTGTTTTTT. Translating it yields CASSQARGYLNEKLFF.